The 22 T cell receptor beta chains presented below share a single source sample, sequenced in a study of Ad26.COV2.S vaccination and SARS-CoV-2 variants. The treatment: around 19 received Ad26.COV2.S at low or high dose, single or two shots; 5 received placebo; per-sample allocation not given. Collection of samples fell on day 63 after the first vaccine or placebo injection. Method: immunoSEQ multiplex PCR; TCRdb's copy keeps in-frame clones and lacks some. Of about 420,000 clones listed, roughly 90% are singletons. The source material was peripheral blood, sampled in a trial of Ad26.COV2.S vaccine versus placebo. The receptors were gathered from a person aged 18-60 years who received the Ad26.COV2.S COVID-19 vaccine or a placebo.

The CDR3 loop reads CASTADGWGETDTQYF. DNA for the CDR3: TGCGCCAGCACCGCAGATGGTTGGGGGGAGACAGATACGCAGTATTTT. The genes are TRBV4-1 and TRBJ2-3, with TRBD2 as a possible D gene (6 bases). Germline CDR1 and CDR2: MGHRA and YSYEKL. V lost 7 bases to trimming and J lost 3 bases, with 20 bases between them. The CDR3 sequence is 16 residues long.

V is TRBV5-4 and J is TRBJ2-5; 12 bases match TRBD1. V lost 0 bases to trimming and J lost 4 bases; unmatched junction nucleotides: 1. Germline V CDR1 and CDR2: SGHNT, YYREEE (reference sequence). The CDR3 length is 15 residues. The CDR3 is CASSLAGQGAETQYF. In DNA form, the CDR3 reads TGTGCCAGCAGCTTGGCGGGACAGGGGGCAGAGACCCAGTACTTC.

The chain has TRBV13 and TRBJ2-1; 10 nucleotides align to TRBD1. The V gene end was trimmed by 4 bases and the J gene end by 5 bases; junction bases not matched to a gene: 8. This CDR3 region has 16 residues. Germline V gives CDR1 PRHDT, CDR2 FYEKMQ (reference sequence). In DNA form, the CDR3 reads TGTGCCAGCAGCTACCTTTGGGACAGGGGAAACAATGAGCAGTTCTTC. Translation gives CASSYLWDRGNNEQFF.

Relative to its sample, this clone is medium-sized (0.01 to 0.1%). The chain links TRBV7-9 to TRBJ2-7; D not resolved. This CDR3 contains 13 residues. V was shortened by 1 base and J by 4 bases, with 8 bases between the two germline ends. Per the germline V gene, CDR1 is SEHNR and CDR2 is FQNEAQ (reference sequence). The CDR3 loop is CASSLDTNYEQYF. The CDR3 DNA reads as TGTGCCAGCAGCTTAGACACCAATTACGAGCAGTACTTC.

J is TRBJ2-5 and V is TRBV18; 10 nucleotides agree with TRBD1. V gave up 3 bases and J gave up 4 bases; unmatched junction bases: 8. Germline loops: CDR1 KGHSH, CDR2 LQKENI. This CDR3 region has 16 residues. Here the CDR3 reads CASSPTGGAIGETQYF. The CDR3 coding sequence is TGTGCCAGCTCACCGACAGGGGGCGCGATAGGAGAGACCCAGTACTTC.

The chain combines TRBV28 with TRBJ2-3; TRBD2 agrees at 7 bases. This CDR3 is built from 16 residues. Germline assignment: CDR1 MDHEN and CDR2 SYDVKM. V lost 11 bases to trimming and J lost 8 bases; unmatched junction nucleotides: 22. CDR3 residues: CASQPLSAGGKGTQYF. The CDR3 bases are TGTGCCTCACAACCTCTTTCGGCCGGGGGGAAAGGTACGCAGTATTTT.

The chain has TRBV7-8 and TRBJ2-7; the match to TRBD1 covers 7 bases. The CDR3 has 15 amino acids. Trimming removed 1 base from V and 4 bases from J; junction bases left unmatched: 7. CDR1 and CDR2 from the germline V gene are SGHVS and FQNEAQ. CDR3 sequence reads: CASSLEWDRKYEQYF. CDR3 nucleotide sequence: TGTGCCAGCAGCTTAGAATGGGACAGAAAATACGAGCAGTACTTC.

This chain uses TRBV7-9 with TRBJ1-3; D is undetermined. Germline V gives CDR1 SEHNR, CDR2 FQNEAQ (reference sequence). The CDR3 has 14 residues. V was pared by 4 bases and J by 4 bases, with 11 bases between. The CDR3 sequence: CASSSQVRGNTIYF. As DNA, the CDR3 is TGTGCCAGCAGCTCCCAGGTCCGAGGAAACACCATATATTTT.

This clone was picked up one time. The chain couples TRBV5-1 to TRBJ2-7; the match to TRBD2 covers 10 bases. V was clipped by 4 bases and J by 3 bases; unmatched bases: 10. This CDR3 has 16 residues. The germline CDR1 and CDR2 sequences are SGHRS and YFSETQ. The CDR3 here is CASSRSHSGGIYEQYF. The CDR3 DNA reads TGCGCCAGCAGCCGATCCCATAGCGGGGGGATCTACGAGCAGTACTTC.

The gene calls are TRBV4-1 and TRBJ1-6; weak D call: TRBD1 (5 bases). Germline V gene data show CDR1 as MGHRA and CDR2 as YSYEKL. The CDR3 is 16 residues long. V gave up 4 bases and J gave up 0 bases, with 10 bases separating them. CDR3 loop: CASSLIDSSYNSPLHF. CDR3 bases: TGCGCCAGCAGCCTTATCGACAGCTCCTATAATTCACCCCTCCACTTT.

The gene calls are TRBV6-5 and TRBJ2-5; 7 bases map to TRBD2. From germline, CDR1 is MNHEY and CDR2 SVGAGI. Unmatched junction bases numbered 10, after V lost 6 bases and J lost 6 bases. CDR3 length: 14 amino acids. CDR3 sequence: CASRLGLGGKTQYF. In nucleotides, the CDR3 is TGTGCCAGCAGACTCGGACTAGGAGGGAAGACCCAGTACTTC.

V is TRBV5-6 and J is TRBJ2-7; no definite D call. Germline V gives CDR1 SGHDT, CDR2 YYEEEE. There are 14 residues in the CDR3. Trimming cost V 2 bases and J 0 bases, with 9 bases left between them. The CDR3 reads CASSFNPSSYEQYF. The CDR3 coding sequence is TGTGCCAGCAGCTTCAATCCGAGCTCCTACGAGCAGTACTTC. The full variable domain, rest sourced from reference TRBV5-6 and TRBJ2-7, is DAGVTQSPTHLIKTRGQQVTLRCSPKSGHDTVSWYQQALGQGPQFIFQYYEEEERQRGNFPDRFSGHQFPNYSSELNVNALLLGDSALYLCASSFNPSSYEQYFGPGTRLTVT.

The chain is built from TRBV11-1 and TRBJ2-1, with 10 positions matching TRBD1. CDR1 and CDR2 from the germline V gene are SGHAT and FQDESV (reference sequence). Unmatched junction bases numbered 9, after V lost 5 bases and J lost 5 bases. The CDR3 has 16 residues. CDR3 residues: CASSTPPGQGNNEQFF. The DNA of the CDR3 is TGTGCCAGCAGCACTCCCCCGGGACAGGGGAACAATGAGCAGTTCTTC.

The chain uses TRBV27 and TRBJ2-1; D perhaps matches TRBD2 (7 bases). V lost 4 bases and J lost 2, with 9 bases in between. CDR1 and CDR2 from the germline V gene are MNHEY and SMNVEV (reference sequence). The CDR3 contains 14 residues. CDR3 residues: CASSWGGPYNEQFF. CDR3 nucleotides: TGTGCCAGCAGTTGGGGGGGGCCCTACAATGAGCAGTTCTTC.

The chain uses TRBV24-1 and TRBJ2-3; 10 bases are a match to TRBD2. J gave up 10 bases and V 2 bases, and 11 bases lay outside the gene matches. The CDR3 spans 16 residues. The germline gives CDR1 KGHDR, CDR2 SFDVKD. The DNA for the CDR3 is TGTGCCACCAGTGATTCATCTAGCGGGGGTTTTTTCCCGCAGTATTTT. It translates to CATSDSSSGGFFPQYF.

This clone was counted once. The chain links TRBV7-8 to TRBJ2-2; the D is unclear. This CDR3 contains 16 residues. The V gene's germline CDR1 is SGHVS and CDR2 FQNEAQ. V was cut by 5 bases and J by 7 bases, with 20 bases left in between. As DNA, the CDR3 is TGTGCCAGCAGCCCCAGACTTGGGCTGAAGGGCGGGGAGCTGTTTTTT. As protein: CASSPRLGLKGGELFF. Complete variable domain (other parts from reference TRBV7-8 and TRBJ2-2): GAGVSQSPRYKVAKRGQDVALRCDPISGHVSLFWYQQALGQGPEFLTYFQNEAQLDKSGLPSDRFFAERPEGSVSTLKIQRTQQEDSAVYLCASSPRLGLKGGELFFGEGSRLTVL.

This chain joins TRBV10-3 and TRBJ2-4; no firm D call. With 3 bases removed from V and 9 bases from J, the gap between germline ends came to 9 bases. The V gene's germline CDR1 is ENHRY and CDR2 SYGVKD. This CDR3 contains 12 residues. The CDR3 region is CAISDESSIQYF. The DNA for the CDR3 is TGTGCCATCAGTGACGAGAGTAGCATTCAGTACTTC.

The V call is TRBV7-9, the J call TRBJ2-3, with 10 bases fitting TRBD1. This CDR3 comprises 16 residues. V lost 2 bases, J lost 3 bases, and 5 bases stayed unmatched. The germline gives CDR1 SEHNR, CDR2 FQNEAQ (reference sequence). As DNA, the CDR3 is TGTGCCAGCAGCTTACGAGGGACAGGGGCGACAGATACGCAGTATTTT. It is translated as CASSLRGTGATDTQYF.

The genes are TRBV29-1 and TRBJ1-2; no clear D gene. V shed 0 bases and J shed 7 bases, with 12 bases lying between them. The CDR3 sequence is 13 residues long. Germline CDR1 reads SQVTM; CDR2 reads ANQGSEA. The CDR3 loop is CSVEDRRKGGYTF. DNA for the CDR3: TGCAGCGTTGAAGATCGTCGGAAGGGTGGCTACACCTTC.

The chain employs TRBV9 and TRBJ2-7; D could derive from TRBD1 or TRBD2 (5 bases each). Germline CDR1 is SGDLS and CDR2 is YYNGEE. Trimming removed 0 bases from V and 6 bases from J, with 13 bases in between. The CDR3 covers 14 residues. CDR3 DNA: TGTGCCAGCAGCGTAGGGGACCTATGGTCCGAGCAGTACTTC. Translating it yields CASSVGDLWSEQYF.

The table lists this clone with a few counts. V and J are TRBV27 and TRBJ1-2, with D unclear. Trimming took 0 bases from V and 4 from J, leaving 6 bases between them. The CDR3 runs 13 residues. CDR1 is MNHEY and CDR2 is SMNVEV in the germline V gene (reference sequence). The CDR3 DNA reads TGTGCCAGCAGTTTATCGGGCAGCTATGGCTACACCTTC. It specifies CASSLSGSYGYTF.

This clone has only one observation. The chain employs TRBV7-2 and TRBJ2-3; D may be TRBD1 (6 bases). Germline V gene lookup returns CDR1 SGHTA and CDR2 FQGNSA. V lost 6 bases to trimming and J lost 0 bases, with 13 bases between them. The CDR3 totals 15 residues. The CDR3 loop is CASRPDRYSTDTQYF. In DNA, the CDR3 is TGTGCCAGCAGGCCCGACAGGTACAGCACAGATACGCAGTATTTT.